This T cell receptor beta chain is drawn from a study of spatial heterogeneity in lung cancer. The CDR3 covers 14 residues. V lost 5 bases to trimming and J lost 6 bases, with 14 bases between them. This clonotype ranks as medium-sized. Its specificity is unknown. TCRdb passed the 5' RACE reads through MiXCR, listing each CDR3 protein once. The table has roughly 1,500 distinct CDR3 sequences, 15% seen once. Study-level points and caveats: The number of expanded tumor alpha and beta chains correlated with mutation number.

The sample's time point: sample taken at primary tumor resection. Material for sequencing was whole RNA from tumor, nontumor lung or frozen PBMC, left unsorted. The receptor's source is a male donor with early-stage non-small cell lung cancer. The J gene is TRBJ1-5, the V gene TRBV12-3 or TRBV12-4; D not resolved. The sample was lung tumor tissue, taken at surgery. In DNA, the CDR3 is TGTGCCAGCAGTGTGCTGGGGTCGCCTCAGCCCCAGCATTTT. It yields the protein CASSVLGSPQPQHF.